Given below is one TCR beta chain in context. Its cognate antigen is unknown. Autoimmune disease history or systemic immunosuppression led to patient exclusion. The CDR3 is 14 amino acids. The germline CDR1 and CDR2 sequences are SGHTA and FQGNSA. The record originates from a study of OX40 agonist ivuxolimab in advanced cancers. Across the study: The group had a mean age of around 64 years, ranged from 23 to 79, and was 80% to 85% male. Study results and caveats: Dose levels from 0.1 to 3.0 mg/kg saw CD4+ and CD8+ blood T cells expand clonally by week 6.

Method: immunoSEQ multiplex PCR; TCRdb's copy keeps in-frame clones and lacks some. The sample holds about 18,000 clones, roughly 73% seen once. The J gene is TRBJ2-5, the V gene TRBV7-2; 11 positions agree with TRBD2. The J call could be wrong; TRBJ2-7 is a better fit for the DNA end. Material: CD4+ or CD8+ T cells sorted from blood, obtained in a trial of the OX40 agonist ivuxolimab. This receptor was obtained from an adult with an advanced solid tumor such as melanoma, head and neck, liver or kidney cancer. The CDR3 bases are TGTGCCAGCAGCGGGGTAGCGGGAGGGCCCGAGCAGTACTTC. Translating it yields CASSGVAGGPEQYF.